This TCR beta chain appears in the sequencing data of a study of technical replicates of blood from a handful of donors. The protocol was immunoSEQ multiplex PCR, while the TCRdb copy is restricted to in-frame clones and leaves out a portion. The data hold over 50,000 clones, with more than 75% observed a single time. Germline assignment: CDR1 SGHTA and CDR2 FQGNSA. The CDR3 has 14 residues. Losses at the gene ends were 5 bases for V and 5 bases for J; bases not matched to a gene: 4. The specimen was PBMCs. This chain joins TRBV7-2 and TRBJ2-2; 8 bases are a match to TRBD2. The source is a human donor in good health. Some clones in this sample may be carry-over from other donors' samples. The CDR3 here is CASSRLAWTGELFF. In nucleotides, the CDR3 is TGTGCCAGCAGCCGACTAGCGTGGACCGGGGAGCTGTTTTTT. The full variable domain, with the rest looked up from reference TRBV7-2 and TRBJ2-2, is GAGVSQSPSNKVTEKGKDVELRCDPISGHTALYWYRQSLGQGLEFLIYFQGNSAPDKSGLPSDRFSAERTGGSVSTLTIQRTQQEDSAVYLCASSRLAWTGELFFGEGSRLTVL.